These 32 T cell receptor beta chains originate from one sample sequenced in a study of shared clonotypes between healthy human individuals. The repertoire was sequenced with immunoSEQ multiplex PCR; TCRdb's copy has only in-frame clones and lacks some. The table lists about 2 million clones, over 85% of them singletons. The sample was naive CD4+ T cells sorted from blood. Subset given: CD45RA+ positively selected. The receptors were sampled from a man aged 18 to 30 in good health.

In this sample, this clone turned up once. At the DNA level, this CDR3 is encoded by other sequences in the same sample as well. The J gene is TRBJ1-1, the V gene TRBV29-1; D remains unclear. Germline assignment: CDR1 SQVTM and CDR2 ANQGSEA. There are 12 residues in the CDR3. Trimming left V 4 bases short and J 1 base short, with 7 bases between. The CDR3 nucleotides read TGCAGCGTTGGTAGGGAGAACACTGAAGCTTTCTTT. It encodes CSVGRENTEAFF.

This rearrangement joins TRBV11-1 to TRBJ2-7; perhaps TRBD1 as D (5 bases). Trimming stripped 6 bases from V and 0 bases from J, with 9 bases between. Germline V gene sequence: CDR1 SGHAT, CDR2 FQDESV (reference sequence). CDR3 size: 13 residues. CDR3 in amino acids: CASRATASYEQYF. CDR3 bases: TGTGCCAGCAGGGCGACAGCCTCCTACGAGCAGTACTTC. Looking up the rest from reference TRBV11-1 and TRBJ2-7 gives the full variable domain: EAEVAQSPRYKITEKSQAVAFWCDPISGHATLYWYRQILGQGPELLVQFQDESVVDDSQLPKDRFSAERLKGVDSTLKIQPAELGDSAMYLCASRATASYEQYFGPGTRLTVT.

This clone appeared once. CDR3 amino acids: CASSSDHLLHEQYF. The CDR3 region has the DNA TGTGCCAGCAGCTCGGACCACTTACTACACGAGCAGTACTTC. The chain carries TRBV5-4 and TRBJ2-7; D unresolved. The CDR3 length is 14 residues. V was clipped by 3 bases and J by 5 bases, with 15 bases between them. CDR1 and CDR2 (germline): SGHNT, YYREEE (reference sequence).

The chain combines TRBV7-2 with TRBJ1-2, with D perhaps TRBD1 (5 bases). Germline V lookup: CDR1 SGHTA, CDR2 FQGNSA. The CDR3 spans 15 residues. The V end was cut by 2 bases, the J end by 1 base, with 11 bases between. The CDR3 loop is CASSLLFDSNYGYTF. For the CDR3, the DNA is TGTGCCAGCAGCTTACTCTTCGACAGTAACTATGGCTACACCTTC. Full variable domain (rest looked up from reference TRBV7-2 and TRBJ1-2): GAGVSQSPSNKVTEKGKDVELRCDPISGHTALYWYRQSLGQGLEFLIYFQGNSAPDKSGLPSDRFSAERTGGSVSTLTIQRTQQEDSAVYLCASSLLFDSNYGYTFGSGTRLTVV.

This chain joins TRBV18 and TRBJ2-5; the match to TRBD2 covers 11 bases. The CDR3 is 16 amino acids. CDR1 and CDR2 from the germline V gene are KGHSH and LQKENI. Trimming at V came to 6 bases and at J to 4 bases, leaving 10 bases not matched to a gene. The CDR3 spells CASSPTLGTSGETQYF. The CDR3 nucleotides are TGTGCCAGCTCTCCCACGTTAGGGACTAGCGGAGAGACCCAGTACTTC.

J is TRBJ2-2 and V is TRBV10-3; 8 nucleotides agree with TRBD2. After removal of 4 bases from V and 3 bases from J, the junction contained 4 bases not matched to a gene. This CDR3 comprises 15 residues. The V gene's germline CDR1 is ENHRY and CDR2 SYGVKD. This chain's CDR3 is CAISVAGGDTGELFF. CDR3 DNA: TGTGCCATCAGTGTCGCGGGGGGTGACACCGGGGAGCTGTTTTTT.

The V call is TRBV7-9, the J call TRBJ1-6, with D possibly matching TRBD1 (5 bases). V was pared by 6 bases and J by 6 bases, with 15 bases between. The CDR3 runs 15 residues. CDR1 is SEHNR and CDR2 is FQNEAQ in the germline V gene (reference sequence). CDR3 amino acids: CASRPRTDSNSPLHF. DNA of the CDR3: TGTGCCAGCAGACCCCGGACCGACAGTAATTCACCCCTCCACTTT.

The chain is built from TRBV10-3 and TRBJ2-1, with a weak D call TRBD2 (6 bases). The CDR3 covers 16 residues. Germline V gene sequence: CDR1 ENHRY, CDR2 SYGVKD. Trimming removed 3 bases at V and 2 bases at J, with 14 bases between. CDR3 sequence: CAISDQSGSPYNEQFF. CDR3 sequence (DNA): TGTGCCATCAGTGATCAATCCGGGAGTCCCTACAATGAGCAGTTCTTC.

The chain carries TRBV4-2 and TRBJ1-1, with D maybe TRBD1 (6 bases). This CDR3 spans 13 amino acids. The V and J ends lost 3 bases and 10 bases respectively, with 15 bases between them. From germline, CDR1 is LGHNA and CDR2 YNFKEQ. The CDR3 region has the DNA TGTGCCAGCAGCCACACAGGGTTGATTGGAGCTTTCTTT. Encoded protein: CASSHTGLIGAFF.

The chain uses TRBV4-3 and TRBJ2-1, with 7 bases fitting TRBD2. The V and J ends lost 1 base and 0 bases, in that order; junction bases with no gene match: 0. Germline lookup yields CDR1 LGHNA and CDR2 YSLEER. CDR3 length equals 15 residues. Here the CDR3 DNA reads TGCGCCAGCAGCCAAGCTAGCGGCTCCTACAATGAGCAGTTCTTC. As protein: CASSQASGSYNEQFF.

The J gene is TRBJ2-7, the V gene TRBV6-5; 8 nucleotides align to TRBD1. Germline V gene lookup returns CDR1 MNHEY and CDR2 SVGAGI. The CDR3 loop spans 15 amino acids. V gave up 1 base and J gave up 7 bases; unmatched junction bases: 9. The CDR3 spells CASSYYPQGAGEQYF. In DNA form, the CDR3 reads TGTGCCAGCAGTTACTACCCCCAGGGGGCGGGAGAGCAGTACTTC.

CDR3 nucleotide sequence: TGTGCCAGCAGTCAGGGGGACTCCTATAATTCACCCCTCCACTTT. This encodes CASSQGDSYNSPLHF. The rearrangement joins TRBV6-4 to TRBJ1-6; TRBD1 agrees at 7 bases. CDR3 length: 15 amino acids. Germline CDR1 and CDR2: MRHNA and SNTAGT. J was trimmed by 0 bases and V by 5 bases; bases with no gene match: 1.

CDR3 bases: TGCGCCAGCAGCCAAGATAGAAGCGGGAGGGCCTCCTACAATGAGCAGTTCTTC. Protein product: CASSQDRSGRASYNEQFF. This chain uses TRBV4-1 with TRBJ2-1; 10 nucleotides match TRBD2. Germline V gives CDR1 MGHRA, CDR2 YSYEKL. The CDR3 contains 18 residues. V trimming: 0 bases; J trimming: 0 bases; junction bases outside the gene matches: 5.

The chain combines TRBV7-9 with TRBJ2-7; TRBD1 might be the D (7 bases). The CDR3 sequence is 14 residues long. Trimming removed 5 bases at V and 5 bases at J, with 16 bases between. Germline CDR1 SEHNR, CDR2 FQNEAQ (reference sequence). The CDR3 bases are TGTGCCAGCAGCCCCAGGGGGGTAGACGACGAGCAGTACTTC. Its translation is CASSPRGVDDEQYF.

V and J are TRBV10-3 and TRBJ2-7, with TRBD2 identical over 11 bases. V dropped 10 bases and J dropped 0; count of bases not matched to a gene: 8. The CDR3 runs to 15 residues. CDR1 ENHRY and CDR2 SYGVKD come from the germline V gene. CDR3 sequence (DNA): TGTGCCACCCAATCTAGCGGGGGGCCCTCCTACGAGCAGTACTTC. Translation gives CATQSSGGPSYEQYF.

About this clone: The same CDR3 also results from other DNA sequences found in this sample. The chain is built from TRBV7-2 and TRBJ2-5; no definite D call. CDR3 length equals 13 residues. V gave up 1 base and J gave up 5 bases, with 8 bases separating them. Germline V gene sequence: CDR1 SGHTA, CDR2 FQGNSA. The CDR3 reads CASSLGEEETQYF. In DNA form, the CDR3 reads TGTGCCAGCAGCTTAGGAGAGGAGGAGACCCAGTACTTC.

The chain's CDR3 is CASSLLSGLQPQHF. The CDR3, as DNA: TGTGCCAGCAGTTTATTGTCGGGGCTCCAGCCCCAGCATTTT. The gene calls are TRBV28 and TRBJ1-5, with D perhaps matching TRBD1 (5 bases). The germline V and J ends were trimmed by 1 base and 7 bases, with 11 bases remaining between them. The CDR3 has 14 residues. Germline V gene lookup returns CDR1 MDHEN and CDR2 SYDVKM.

V usage is TRBV7-9 and J usage is TRBJ2-5; 9 nucleotides align to TRBD1. V trimming: 6 bases; J trimming: 10 bases; junction bases outside the gene matches: 9. Germline V gene data show CDR1 as SEHNR and CDR2 as FQNEAQ (reference sequence). CDR3 size: 13 residues. The CDR3: CASSPGQGLNQYF. CDR3 sequence (DNA): TGTGCCAGCAGTCCGGGACAGGGATTAAACCAGTACTTC.

The chain couples TRBV4-1 to TRBJ1-6; a possible D gene is TRBD1 (5 bases). The CDR3 runs to 18 residues. Germline CDR1 is MGHRA and CDR2 is YSYEKL. V gave up 0 bases and J gave up 0 bases, with 12 bases separating them. The CDR3 here is CASSQEGTESSYNSPLHF. CDR3 nucleotides: TGCGCCAGCAGCCAAGAAGGGACGGAGAGCTCCTATAATTCACCCCTCCACTTT.

The chain is built from TRBV19 and TRBJ2-3; TRBD1 might be the D (6 bases). Germline V gives CDR1 LNHDA, CDR2 SQIVND (reference sequence). CDR3 size: 15 residues. The V end was cut by 6 bases, the J end by 8 bases, with 21 bases between. The CDR3 DNA follows: TGTGCCAGTAGCGCAGGGTGGGGGCTCCGTGGTACGCAGTATTTT. This gives the protein CASSAGWGLRGTQYF.

The CDR3 region has the DNA TGTGCCAGCATTCCTCCAGGGAAAAAGAGTGAAAAACTGTTTTTT. This gives the protein CASIPPGKKSEKLFF. The chain joins TRBV6-1 to TRBJ1-4; possibly TRBD1 for D (5 bases). This CDR3 has 15 residues. V lost 7 bases, J lost 7 bases, and 19 bases lay in between. CDR1 MNHNS and CDR2 SASEGT come from the germline V gene.

Turning to this clone: Sequence at one end of the junction differs from germline and may be a read error. Additional DNA sequences in this sample encode the identical CDR3. The chain employs TRBV6-6 and TRBJ2-5; 12 nucleotides line up with TRBD2. The CDR3 has 15 amino acids. In germline, CDR1 is MNHNY, CDR2 SVGAGI (reference sequence). CDR3 loop: CASRIPSSGRARQYF. Written as DNA, the CDR3 is TGCGCCAGCCGAATCCCCTCTAGCGGGAGGGCTCGCCAGTACTTC.

About this clone: In the same sample, other DNA sequences code for this CDR3. The rearrangement joins TRBV30 to TRBJ2-5; D unclear. From germline, CDR1 is GTSNPN and CDR2 SVGIG (reference sequence). Between the trimmed V and J ends, which lost 2 bases and 2 bases, there was a span of 6 bases. The CDR3 consists of 12 residues. The CDR3 nucleotides read TGTGCCTGGAGTCCGGCTCAAGAGACCCAGTACTTC. Translation gives CAWSPAQETQYF.

This chain links TRBV28 with TRBJ1-5, with 7 bases fitting TRBD1. The CDR3 covers 15 residues. Germline CDR1 and CDR2: MDHEN and SYDVKM. V dropped 5 bases and J dropped 3; count of bases not matched to a gene: 7. The CDR3 DNA is TGTGCCAGCAGTCTATCAGGGGGAGTCAATCAGCCCCAGCATTTT. Its translation: CASSLSGGVNQPQHF.

V and J are TRBV6-5 and TRBJ2-7, with D possibly TRBD1 on 6 matching bases. In germline, CDR1 is MNHEY, CDR2 SVGAGI. With 5 bases removed from V and 4 bases from J, the gap between germline ends came to 9 bases. The CDR3 extends over 12 amino acids. The CDR3 sequence is CASSDQGYEQYF. The CDR3, as DNA: TGTGCCAGCAGTGACCAGGGGTACGAGCAGTACTTC.

The rearrangement uses TRBV4-3 and TRBJ1-2, with 9 nucleotides matching TRBD1. Trimming cost V 1 base and J 4 bases; bases outside gene matches: 4. The CDR3 has 15 amino acids. Germline values: CDR1 LGHNA, CDR2 YSLEER. CDR3 coding DNA: TGCGCCAGCAGCCAAGGGACAGGGGAAGGCTATGGCTACACCTTC. This gives the protein CASSQGTGEGYGYTF.

J is TRBJ1-1 and V is TRBV9; D remains ambiguous. The CDR3 has 13 residues. Germline CDR1 SGDLS, CDR2 YYNGEE. V lost 0 bases and J lost 11, with 14 bases in between. The CDR3 nucleotides are TGTGCCAGCAGCGTAGCCCAGGTAGGAGCTGCTTTCTTT. Translating gives CASSVAQVGAAFF.

The J gene is TRBJ1-3, the V gene TRBV9; D gene unclear. Germline values: CDR1 SGDLS, CDR2 YYNGEE. The CDR3 runs to 16 residues. Trimming took 0 bases from V and 2 from J, leaving 12 bases between them. CDR3 coding DNA: TGTGCCAGCAGCGTAGGACCCACCGGGGCTGGAAACACCATATATTTT. Residues: CASSVGPTGAGNTIYF.

About this clone: This sample includes further DNA sequences coding for the same CDR3. V gene TRBV7-3 combines with J gene TRBJ2-5; 7 bases fit TRBD1. The CDR3 loop spans 15 amino acids. Germline V gives CDR1 SGHTA, CDR2 FQGTGA. Germline trimming cut 0 bases from V and 2 bases from J; bases unmatched to any gene: 3. The CDR3 spells CASSLTGTAQETQYF. CDR3 coding DNA: TGTGCCAGCAGCTTAACGGGGACAGCTCAAGAGACCCAGTACTTC.

The rearrangement uses TRBV5-1 and TRBJ2-3; 7 nucleotides match TRBD2. The CDR3 spans 15 residues. Trimming at V came to 2 bases and at J to 2 bases, leaving 5 bases not matched to a gene. Germline assignment: CDR1 SGHRS and CDR2 YFSETQ. CDR3 sequence: CASSFLAALTDTQYF. In DNA form, the CDR3 reads TGCGCCAGCAGCTTTCTAGCGGCCCTCACAGATACGCAGTATTTT. The variable domain in full, with the rest retrieved from reference TRBV5-1 and TRBJ2-3, is KAGVTQTPRYLIKTRGQQVTLSCSPISGHRSVSWYQQTPGQGLQFLFEYFSETQRNKGNFPGRFSGRQFSNSRSEMNVSTLELGDSALYLCASSFLAALTDTQYFGPGTRLTVL.

Worth noting for this clone: With a much larger clone just one base away, this may be a read error. V usage is TRBV4-1 and J usage is TRBJ1-1, with 7 positions matching TRBD1. V trimming: 1 base; J trimming: 4 bases; junction bases outside the gene matches: 3. CDR3 length: 14 residues. The germline V gene has CDR1 MGHRA and CDR2 YSYEKL. The CDR3 coding sequence is TGCGCCAGCAGCCAAGGACAGGGAGGCACTGAAGCTTTCTTT. Protein sequence: CASSQGQGGTEAFF.

Here the CDR3 reads CASSELGTGGYEQYF. CDR3 nucleotides: TGTGCCAGCAGTGAGCTAGGGACAGGGGGCTACGAGCAGTACTTC. The V call is TRBV6-1, the J call TRBJ2-7; 11 bases align to TRBD1. The CDR3 is made up of 15 amino acids. Germline V CDR1 and CDR2: MNHNS, SASEGT. V was pared by 3 bases and J by 3 bases, with 4 bases of the junction left unmatched.